The 26 T cell receptor beta chains below all came from one sample that was sequenced in a study of Ad26.COV2.S vaccination and SARS-CoV-2 variants. Treatment indicated: some 19 received Ad26.COV2.S at low or high dose, single or two shots; 5 received placebo; per-sample allocation not given. After the first vaccine or placebo injection, samples were drawn on day 63. Here immunoSEQ multiplex PCR was the method, and the copy in TCRdb shows in-frame clones only, minus some. Of around 320,000 clones detected, 86% appear once; the ten largest clones hold 1.9%. The sample consisted of peripheral blood, taken in a trial of Ad26.COV2.S vaccine versus placebo. Every receptor here comes from a person between 18 and 59 years old who received the Ad26.COV2.S COVID-19 vaccine or a placebo.

The genes are TRBV2 and TRBJ1-2; 10 bases are shared with TRBD1. Looked up from germline, CDR1 is SNHLY and CDR2 is FYNNEI. V lost 5 bases and J lost 7; bases outside the gene matches: 13. This CDR3 contains 16 residues. The CDR3 DNA is TGTGCCAGCAGTAAAAACTCCGGGACAGGGGTTAGTGGCTACACCTTC. Amino acid sequence: CASSKNSGTGVSGYTF.

The chain uses TRBV19 and TRBJ2-7; 10 nucleotides align to TRBD2. CDR1 is LNHDA and CDR2 is SQIVND in the germline V gene (reference sequence). This CDR3 is built from 14 residues. With 5 bases clipped from V and 0 bases from J, the junction kept 1 base outside the gene matches. The CDR3 loop is CASSLAGASYEQYF. CDR3 sequence (DNA): TGTGCCAGTAGTCTAGCGGGGGCCTCCTACGAGCAGTACTTC. The full variable domain, its missing parts supplied by reference TRBV19 and TRBJ2-7, is DGGITQSPKYLFRKEGQNVTLSCEQNLNHDAMYWYRQDPGQGLRLIYYSQIVNDFQKGDIAEGYSVSREKKESFPLTVTSAQKNPTAFYLCASSLAGASYEQYFGPGTRLTVT.

V gene TRBV6-5 combines with J gene TRBJ2-1; 10 nucleotides line up with TRBD2. Germline-derived CDR1 and CDR2 are MNHEY and SVGAGI. The junction had 6 bases not matched to a gene; V was cut back by 6 bases and J by 4 bases. CDR3 length: 15 residues. CDR3 DNA sequence: TGTGCCAGCAGCTCTAGCGGGGGCCTATACAATGAGCAGTTCTTC. Encoded protein: CASSSSGGLYNEQFF.

This clone was counted a few times. This chain joins TRBV3-1 (or the pseudogene TRBV3-2) and TRBJ2-7, with 7 positions matching TRBD2. The CDR3 is 13 amino acids. Germline V gives CDR1 LGHDT, CDR2 YNNKEL (reference sequence). V shed 2 bases and J 2 bases; nucleotides not matched to a gene: 0. In DNA form, the CDR3 reads TGTGCCAGCAGCCAAAGCGGGACCTACGAGCAGTACTTC. This codes for CASSQSGTYEQYF.

The J gene is TRBJ1-4, the V gene TRBV7-2; no definite D call. Trimming removed 1 base at V and 4 bases at J, with 10 bases between. There are 15 residues in the CDR3. Germline CDR1 SGHTA, CDR2 FQGNSA. CDR3 in amino acids: CASSLVGQFNEKLFF. The CDR3 DNA follows: TGTGCCAGCAGCTTAGTGGGCCAGTTTAATGAAAAACTGTTTTTT. The full variable domain, with the rest looked up from reference TRBV7-2 and TRBJ1-4, is GAGVSQSPSNKVTEKGKDVELRCDPISGHTALYWYRQSLGQGLEFLIYFQGNSAPDKSGLPSDRFSAERTGGSVSTLTIQRTQQEDSAVYLCASSLVGQFNEKLFFGSGTQLSVL.

The chain links TRBV5-1 to TRBJ2-3; 8 bases line up with TRBD2. This CDR3 has 18 residues. The junction had 13 bases not matched to a gene; V was cut back by 4 bases and J by 0 bases. Germline CDR1 and CDR2: SGHRS and YFSETQ. The CDR3 loop reads CASSRTAPTSGSTDTQYF. The CDR3 DNA reads as TGCGCCAGCAGCCGAACGGCACCTACTAGCGGAAGCACAGATACGCAGTATTTT.

This clone was counted a few times. CDR3 sequence: CASSLAAGESYGYTF. CDR3 nucleotides: TGCGCCAGCAGCTTGGCCGCAGGTGAAAGCTATGGCTACACCTTC. The chain is built from TRBV5-1 and TRBJ1-2; D remains unclear. This CDR3 has 15 amino acids. V was clipped by 0 bases and J by 4 bases, with 13 bases between them. Germline values: CDR1 SGHRS, CDR2 YFSETQ.

V and J are TRBV11-2 and TRBJ2-7; D call uncertain. Trimming took off 5 bases at V and 3 bases at J, with 17 bases between the two ends. This CDR3 is 15 amino acids long. Germline CDR1 SGHAT, CDR2 FQNNGV. CDR3: CASSPRSPADYEQYF. CDR3 nucleotides: TGTGCCAGCAGCCCCAGATCTCCGGCCGACTACGAGCAGTACTTC.

The V gene is TRBV23-1, the J gene TRBJ2-5, with D possibly TRBD2 on 5 matching bases. TRBV23-1 is flagged as an ORF with uncertain function. Trimming removed 11 bases from V and 0 bases from J, with 16 bases in between. The CDR3 contains 14 residues. CDR3 sequence: CAGETRQYQETQYF. The CDR3 bases are TGCGCCGGGGAGACCCGGCAGTACCAAGAGACCCAGTACTTC.

The chain employs TRBV30 and TRBJ2-1; 10 nucleotides align to TRBD1. The CDR3 extends over 14 amino acids. The germline V gene has CDR1 GTSNPN and CDR2 SVGIG (reference sequence). V dropped 3 bases and J dropped 7; count of bases not matched to a gene: 6. CDR3 sequence reads: CAWRTGGGRNEQFF. The CDR3 nucleotides read TGTGCCTGGAGGACAGGGGGCGGTCGGAATGAGCAGTTCTTC. The variable domain in full, completed from reference TRBV30 and TRBJ2-1, reads SQTIHQWPATLVQPVGSPLSLECTVEGTSNPNLYWYRQAAGRGLQLLFYSVGIGQISSEVPQNLSASRPQDRQFILSSKKLLLSDSGFYLCAWRTGGGRNEQFFGPGTRLTVL.

The chain links TRBV18 to TRBJ1-5; 7 bases line up with TRBD1. The CDR3 sequence is 15 residues long. The trim removed 6 bases at V and 6 bases at J, leaving 11 bases unmatched. CDR1 and CDR2 from the germline V gene are KGHSH and LQKENI. The CDR3 region is CASSIRQGSGQPQHF. The CDR3 DNA is TGTGCCAGCTCCATTAGACAGGGTTCCGGTCAGCCCCAGCATTTT.

The chain uses TRBV3-1 (or the pseudogene TRBV3-2) and TRBJ2-7, with 7 bases fitting TRBD1. V gave up 1 base and J gave up 7 bases; unmatched junction bases: 16. The CDR3 runs to 17 residues. The germline V gene encodes CDR1 LGHDT and CDR2 YNNKEL (reference sequence). The chain's CDR3 is CASSQGQGRGLLGEQYF. The CDR3 nucleotides read TGTGCCAGCAGCCAAGGCCAGGGAAGGGGGCTTTTGGGGGAGCAGTACTTC.

The J gene is TRBJ2-7, the V gene TRBV5-1; the D gene is possibly TRBD1 (6 bases). CDR3 size: 15 residues. V shed 4 bases and J shed 2 bases, with 16 bases lying between them. Germline loops: CDR1 SGHRS, CDR2 YFSETQ. CDR3 protein: CASSRYYSGAYEQYF. The CDR3 region has the DNA TGCGCCAGCAGCCGATACTATTCAGGGGCCTACGAGCAGTACTTC. The full variable domain, in which reference TRBV5-1 and TRBJ2-7 provide the parts outside the CDR3, is KAGVTQTPRYLIKTRGQQVTLSCSPISGHRSVSWYQQTPGQGLQFLFEYFSETQRNKGNFPGRFSGRQFSNSRSEMNVSTLELGDSALYLCASSRYYSGAYEQYFGPGTRLTVT.

Concerning this clone: The same CDR3 arises from other DNA sequences in this sample as well. V gene TRBV5-1 combines with J gene TRBJ2-5; no definite D call. Germline V gene lookup returns CDR1 SGHRS and CDR2 YFSETQ. V was shortened by 1 base and J by 1 base, with 2 bases between the two germline ends. The CDR3 totals 12 residues. The CDR3 nucleotides read TGCGCCAGCAGCTTGACCCAAGAGACCCAGTACTTC. Its protein is CASSLTQETQYF.

The J gene is TRBJ2-3, the V gene TRBV7-9, with TRBD2 matching over 11 bases. V gave up 4 bases and J gave up 2 bases; unmatched junction bases: 8. Germline V lookup: CDR1 SEHNR, CDR2 FQNEAQ (reference sequence). This CDR3 is 17 amino acids long. The CDR3 is CASSSKTSGVNTDTQYF. In DNA form, the CDR3 reads TGTGCCAGCAGCTCCAAGACTAGCGGGGTGAACACAGATACGCAGTATTTT.

This chain uses TRBV3-1 (or the pseudogene TRBV3-2) with TRBJ1-2; TRBD1 might be the D (5 bases). Trimming cost V 1 base and J 8 bases, with 14 bases left between them. The length of the CDR3 is 14 residues. Germline CDR1 reads LGHDT; CDR2 reads YNNKEL (reference sequence). The CDR3 nucleotides are TGTGCCAGCAGCCAAGGGCGGGGCTGGGAGGGCTACACCTTC. Encoded protein: CASSQGRGWEGYTF.

This clone showed up just a few times. V usage is TRBV2 and J usage is TRBJ1-1; no clear D. Trimming cost V 3 bases and J 0 bases, with 11 bases left between them. The CDR3 loop spans 15 amino acids. The germline gives CDR1 SNHLY, CDR2 FYNNEI. The CDR3 bases are TGTGCCAGCAGTGAGGGGAGAAAAATGAACACTGAAGCTTTCTTT. It yields the protein CASSEGRKMNTEAFF.

The CDR3 nucleotides are TGCGCCAGCAGCTCCTTCGAGGCAGGGTTCGGTGAAGCTTTCTTT. Amino acid sequence: CASSSFEAGFGEAFF. This chain links TRBV4-3 with TRBJ1-1; a weak D match, TRBD1 (5 bases). The germline gives CDR1 LGHNA, CDR2 YSLEER. V lost 5 bases, J lost 7 bases, and 20 bases lay in between. The CDR3 is 15 residues long.

The rearrangement uses TRBV19 and TRBJ1-4; 7 positions match TRBD1. CDR3 length: 16 amino acids. Germline assignment: CDR1 LNHDA and CDR2 SQIVND (reference sequence). Trimming took 6 bases from V and 5 from J; bases not matched to a gene: 12. The CDR3 DNA reads as TGTGCCAGTAGCTTATCACAGACAGGGCGAAATGAAAAACTGTTTTTT. It is translated as CASSLSQTGRNEKLFF.

This clone was seen just once. The rearrangement uses TRBV30 and TRBJ1-2, with D possibly TRBD1 on 5 matching bases. The CDR3 loop spans 17 amino acids. V was pared by 0 bases and J by 4 bases, with 21 bases between. Germline CDR1 GTSNPN, CDR2 SVGIG (reference sequence). CDR3 residues: CAWSVGGGGSSLYGYTF. CDR3 DNA: TGTGCCTGGAGTGTAGGAGGTGGGGGATCCTCGCTCTATGGCTACACCTTC.

This clone came up a few times. The chain joins TRBV19 to TRBJ1-2; the match to TRBD1 covers 8 bases. Trimming cost V 6 bases and J 3 bases; bases outside gene matches: 9. The length of the CDR3 is 15 residues. The V gene's germline CDR1 is LNHDA and CDR2 SQIVND (reference sequence). Here the CDR3 DNA reads TGTGCCAGTAGACAGAGCAGGGGGCATGACTATGGCTACACCTTC. Translated: CASRQSRGHDYGYTF.

Here the CDR3 reads CASSSRTGNTIYF. The DNA of the CDR3 is TGTGCCAGCAGCTCCCGGACAGGAAACACCATATATTTT. This sequence joins TRBV7-9 and TRBJ1-3; tentative D call: TRBD1 (5 bases). This CDR3 contains 13 residues. Trimming pared 4 bases from V and 4 bases from J, leaving 8 bases between. CDR1 is SEHNR and CDR2 is FQNEAQ in the germline V gene (reference sequence).

The rearrangement links TRBV6-5 to TRBJ2-7; 12 bases match TRBD2. This CDR3 spans 15 amino acids. Unmatched junction bases numbered 6, after V lost 6 bases and J lost 3 bases. Germline values: CDR1 MNHEY, CDR2 SVGAGI. CDR3 in DNA: TGTGCCAGCAGGCAAACTAGCGGGGGGTTCTACGAGCAGTACTTC. It specifies CASRQTSGGFYEQYF.

V is TRBV29-1 and J is TRBJ1-1; D is unresolved. CDR1 SQVTM and CDR2 ANQGSEA come from the germline V gene. The germline V and J ends were trimmed by 7 bases and 4 bases, with 13 bases remaining between them. CDR3 length: 12 residues. This chain's CDR3 is CSAAQGSTEAFF. The CDR3 DNA reads TGCAGCGCTGCTCAAGGGAGCACTGAAGCTTTCTTT.

This sequence joins TRBV5-4 and TRBJ2-2; perhaps D is TRBD1 or TRBD2 (5 bases each). The germline V gene encodes CDR1 SGHNT and CDR2 YYREEE (reference sequence). The CDR3 spans 13 residues. Between the trimmed V and J ends, which lost 2 bases and 5 bases, there was a span of 7 bases. CDR3 sequence: CASSFEGTGELFF. The CDR3 nucleotides are TGTGCCAGCAGCTTCGAGGGGACCGGGGAGCTGTTTTTT.

The J gene is TRBJ2-1, the V gene TRBV29-1; D might be TRBD1 (5 bases). Deletions cut 4 bases from V and 4 bases from J, with 14 bases between. This CDR3 comprises 14 residues. The germline V gene encodes CDR1 SQVTM and CDR2 ANQGSEA. The CDR3 DNA reads as TGCAGCGTTGTTCTGGACACACCATACAATGAGCAGTTCTTC. Translating gives CSVVLDTPYNEQFF.